One and the same sample provided the 32 T cell receptor beta chains below, sequenced in a study of blood T cell repertoires in COVID-19. Libraries were prepared by immunoSEQ multiplex PCR; TCRdb keeps only in-frame clonotypes and omits some of them. Of about 260,000 clones in the sample, 88% were seen once. Sequenced sample: peripheral blood. The receptors stem from a woman under 40 with COVID-19, enrolled during active disease.

J is TRBJ2-2 and V is TRBV29-1, with a possible D match to TRBD2 (7 bases). CDR3 length: 12 residues. Trimming took off 3 bases at V and 6 bases at J, with 8 bases between the two ends. Germline V gene data show CDR1 as SQVTM and CDR2 as ANQGSEA. CDR3 sequence reads: CSVEGGPGELFF. The CDR3 DNA reads TGCAGCGTTGAGGGGGGGCCCGGGGAGCTGTTTTTT.

This chain links TRBV7-6 with TRBJ1-4; a possible D gene is TRBD1 (6 bases). CDR1 and CDR2 from the germline V gene are SGHVS and FNYEAQ. CDR3 length: 13 amino acids. Trimming pared 5 bases from V and 8 bases from J, leaving 12 bases between. The CDR3 sequence: CASSGRDTEKLFF. Here the CDR3 DNA reads TGTGCCAGCAGCGGCCGGGACACCGAAAAACTGTTTTTT.

This clone was observed a few times. This chain links TRBV5-1 with TRBJ2-7; D is possibly TRBD1 (5 bases). The CDR3 has 13 residues. CDR1 SGHRS and CDR2 YFSETQ come from the germline V gene. V was clipped by 4 bases and J by 5 bases, with 13 bases between them. The CDR3 spells CASSQKTDNEQYF. The CDR3 nucleotides are TGCGCCAGCAGCCAGAAGACAGACAACGAGCAGTACTTC.

The gene calls are TRBV7-9 and TRBJ2-1; 10 nucleotides agree with TRBD2. The CDR3 consists of 16 residues. V was clipped by 5 bases and J by 0 bases; unmatched bases: 4. CDR1 is SEHNR and CDR2 is FQNEAQ in the germline V gene (reference sequence). The CDR3 loop is CASSPAGGGSYNEQFF. The CDR3 DNA follows: TGTGCCAGCAGCCCAGCGGGAGGGGGCTCCTACAATGAGCAGTTCTTC.

The rearrangement links TRBV19 to TRBJ2-7; D is possibly TRBD2 (6 bases). This CDR3 spans 14 amino acids. The germline V gene encodes CDR1 LNHDA and CDR2 SQIVND (reference sequence). V dropped 1 base and J dropped 5 bases, with 12 bases sitting between them. The CDR3 nucleotides are TGTGCCAGTAGTATAGCGGACCCGGGGGACGAGCAGTACTTC. This encodes CASSIADPGDEQYF.

This clone appeared a single time. At one end, the junction sequence differs from germline, possibly due to a read error. CDR3: CASGFRGSYEQYF. For the CDR3, the DNA is TGTGCCAGCGGCTTTCGAGGCTCCTACGAGCAGTACTTC. The gene calls are TRBV5-6 and TRBJ2-7, with D uncertain. The germline V gene has CDR1 SGHDT and CDR2 YYEEEE. The CDR3 runs to 13 residues. The complete variable domain, with remaining parts taken from reference TRBV5-6 and TRBJ2-7, reads DAGVTQSPTHLIKTRGQQVTLRCSPKSGHDTVSWYQQALGQGPQFIFQYYEEEERQRGNFPDRFSGHQFPNYSSELNVNALLLGDSALYLCASGFRGSYEQYFGPGTRLTVT.

This CDR3 reads CASSGQPRNTEAFF. CDR3 nucleotides: TGTGCCAGCAGTGGGCAGCCCAGGAACACTGAAGCTTTCTTT. J is TRBJ1-1 and V is TRBV28; D remains unclear. The CDR3 has 14 amino acids. Looked up from germline, CDR1 is MDHEN and CDR2 is SYDVKM. V dropped 5 bases and J dropped 1 base, with 11 bases sitting between them.

The V and J genes are TRBV18 and TRBJ1-1; weak D call: TRBD1 (6 bases). The CDR3 totals 16 residues. The germline V and J ends were trimmed by 3 bases and 2 bases, with 16 bases remaining between them. Germline V CDR1 and CDR2: KGHSH, LQKENI. The CDR3 reads CASSPSGRDTNTEAFF. The CDR3 DNA sequence: TGTGCCAGCTCACCTTCTGGCAGGGACACCAACACTGAAGCTTTCTTT.

This chain connects TRBV27 to TRBJ2-3; D perhaps matches TRBD2 (6 bases). Trimming left V 3 bases short and J 3 bases short, with 13 bases between. Germline CDR1 is MNHEY and CDR2 is SMNVEV (reference sequence). This CDR3 is 15 amino acids long. The CDR3 sequence is CASSFGLATTDTQYF. As DNA, the CDR3 is TGTGCCAGCAGTTTCGGGCTAGCGACTACAGATACGCAGTATTTT.

The chain recombines TRBV28 with TRBJ1-3, with a tentative D call TRBD1 (6 bases). Trimming left V 3 bases short and J 0 bases short, with 12 bases between. The CDR3 sequence is 16 residues long. Germline CDR1 reads MDHEN; CDR2 reads SYDVKM. CDR3 in DNA: TGTGCCAGCAGTTTCTCAGGGGCCCTCTCTGGAAACACCATATATTTT. It translates to CASSFSGALSGNTIYF.

The V call is TRBV5-1, the J call TRBJ1-2; 10 nucleotides agree with TRBD1. This CDR3 is 14 amino acids long. Germline V gives CDR1 SGHRS, CDR2 YFSETQ. V was pared by 0 bases and J by 8 bases, with 4 bases of the junction left unmatched. CDR3 coding DNA: TGCGCCAGCAGCTTGGGACAGGGGGCGCAGGGCTACACCTTC. Amino acid sequence: CASSLGQGAQGYTF.

The chain links TRBV30 to TRBJ1-1; 12 bases agree with TRBD1. This CDR3 is 14 amino acids long. CDR1 and CDR2 (germline): GTSNPN, SVGIG (reference sequence). V trimming: 2 bases; J trimming: 10 bases; junction bases outside the gene matches: 8. CDR3 in DNA: TGTGCCTGGAGTCCGGGGGGACAGGGGGCGCGAGCTTTCTTT. Its translation is CAWSPGGQGARAFF. The full variable domain, rest sourced from reference TRBV30 and TRBJ1-1, is SQTIHQWPATLVQPVGSPLSLECTVEGTSNPNLYWYRQAAGRGLQLLFYSVGIGQISSEVPQNLSASRPQDRQFILSSKKLLLSDSGFYLCAWSPGGQGARAFFGQGTRLTVV.

The chain recombines TRBV5-1 with TRBJ2-5, with unresolved D. CDR3 size: 11 residues. Trimming took off 4 bases at V and 1 base at J, with 2 bases between the two ends. Germline values: CDR1 SGHRS, CDR2 YFSETQ. DNA for the CDR3: TGCGCCAGCAGCCGCCAAGAGACCCAGTACTTC. It encodes CASSRQETQYF.

The chain combines TRBV10-3 with TRBJ2-1; D is possibly TRBD2 (6 bases). The V gene lost 0 bases and the J gene lost 2 bases, with 11 bases spanning the gap. Germline lookup yields CDR1 ENHRY and CDR2 SYGVKD. This CDR3 has 16 residues. The CDR3 region is CAISESRAGTYNEQFF. CDR3 DNA sequence: TGTGCCATCAGTGAGTCGAGGGCGGGAACCTACAATGAGCAGTTCTTC.

V and J are TRBV7-9 and TRBJ2-2; TRBD1 matches 9 bases. The CDR3 extends over 17 amino acids. The V and J ends lost 2 bases and 1 base, in that order; junction bases with no gene match: 5. The germline V gene encodes CDR1 SEHNR and CDR2 FQNEAQ (reference sequence). CDR3 amino acids: CASSLTGGYENTGELFF. The CDR3 coding sequence is TGTGCCAGCAGCTTAACAGGGGGCTATGAGAACACCGGGGAGCTGTTTTTT.

V and J are TRBV14 and TRBJ2-7; D not resolved. Germline loops: CDR1 SGHDN, CDR2 FVKESK. V was pared by 1 base and J by 1 base, with 8 bases between. This CDR3 comprises 14 residues. The CDR3 sequence: CASSQVSHSYEQYF. Here the CDR3 DNA reads TGTGCCAGCAGCCAAGTTAGTCATTCCTACGAGCAGTACTTC.

This sequence joins TRBV21-1 and TRBJ2-7; the table calls TRBD1, which could not be checked here. TRBV21-1 corresponds to a pseudogene. The CDR3 spans 16 residues. CDR3 amino acids: CASSSPGTGGLYEQYF. In DNA, the CDR3 is TGTGCCAGCAGCAGCCCCGGGACAGGGGGCCTATACGAGCAGTACTTC.

The CDR3 protein is CASIQGASYGAPVVDEQFF. The CDR3 bases are TGTGCCAGCATTCAGGGGGCATCGTACGGAGCTCCGGTTGTCGATGAGCAGTTCTTC. The rearrangement uses TRBV28 and TRBJ2-1; 8 bases align to TRBD1. Germline V gives CDR1 MDHEN, CDR2 SYDVKM. J lost 8 bases, V lost 7 bases, and 25 bases had no gene match. This CDR3 is 19 amino acids long. Based on the CDR3 plus reference TRBV28 and TRBJ2-1, the full variable domain is DVKVTQSSRYLVKRTGEKVFLECVQDMDHENMFWYRQDPGLGLRLIYFSYDVKMKEKGDIPEGYSVSREKKERFSLILESASTNQTSMYLCASIQGASYGAPVVDEQFFGPGTRLTVL.

This clone occurred once. The rearrangement joins TRBV19 to TRBJ2-3; TRBD1 matches 11 bases. Looked up from germline, CDR1 is LNHDA and CDR2 is SQIVND (reference sequence). This CDR3 region has 13 residues. J was trimmed by 5 bases and V by 6 bases; bases with no gene match: 1. The CDR3 DNA sequence: TGTGCCAGTAGGGGACAGGGGGAAGATACGCAGTATTTT. Translation: CASRGQGEDTQYF. The entire variable domain, with the rest obtained from reference TRBV19 and TRBJ2-3, is as follows: DGGITQSPKYLFRKEGQNVTLSCEQNLNHDAMYWYRQDPGQGLRLIYYSQIVNDFQKGDIAEGYSVSREKKESFPLTVTSAQKNPTAFYLCASRGQGEDTQYFGPGTRLTVL.

This rearrangement joins TRBV6-5 to TRBJ2-7, with D uncertain. With 8 bases removed from V and 3 bases from J, the gap between germline ends came to 11 bases. The CDR3 loop spans 12 amino acids. CDR1 and CDR2 from the germline V gene are MNHEY and SVGAGI. The CDR3, as DNA: TGTGCCAGCTGGAGACCAGACTACGAGCAGTACTTC. This translates into CASWRPDYEQYF.

This rearrangement joins TRBV7-8 to TRBJ1-3, with 7 bases aligning to TRBD1. The CDR3 extends over 16 amino acids. Germline CDR1 reads SGHVS; CDR2 reads FQNEAQ. With V trimmed by 7 bases and J by 0 bases, 9 bases remained unmatched. The CDR3 DNA is TGTGCCAGCACCCCCGGGACAGCGAGCTCTGGAAACACCATATATTTT. Encoded protein: CASTPGTASSGNTIYF. Based on the CDR3 plus reference TRBV7-8 and TRBJ1-3, the full variable domain is GAGVSQSPRYKVAKRGQDVALRCDPISGHVSLFWYQQALGQGPEFLTYFQNEAQLDKSGLPSDRFFAERPEGSVSTLKIQRTQQEDSAVYLCASTPGTASSGNTIYFGEGSWLTVV.

This clone was detected only a few times. This chain uses TRBV10-3 with TRBJ1-1; 7 bases are a match to TRBD1. Germline CDR1 is ENHRY and CDR2 is SYGVKD. V lost 4 bases to trimming and J lost 0 bases; unmatched junction nucleotides: 8. CDR3 length: 16 amino acids. The CDR3 loop is CAISGDREDMNTEAFF. CDR3 DNA: TGTGCCATCAGTGGAGACAGGGAGGACATGAACACTGAAGCTTTCTTT.

This sequence joins TRBV7-9 and TRBJ2-3; the match to TRBD1 covers 8 bases. The V and J ends lost 5 bases and 2 bases, in that order; junction bases with no gene match: 9. CDR1 and CDR2 (germline): SEHNR, FQNEAQ (reference sequence). The CDR3 is made up of 16 amino acids. The CDR3 spells CASSPATGEDTDTQYF. In DNA form, the CDR3 reads TGTGCCAGCAGCCCGGCGACAGGGGAGGACACAGATACGCAGTATTTT.

This sequence joins TRBV7-3 and TRBJ2-1; 14 bases line up with TRBD2. The V segment lost 6 bases and the J segment 0 bases; nucleotides outside the gene matches: 7. Germline V CDR1 and CDR2: SGHTA, FQGTGA. The CDR3 is 18 residues long. The CDR3 loop is CASSLRGTSGSSYNEQFF. CDR3 DNA: TGTGCCAGCAGTCTAAGGGGGACTAGCGGGAGCTCCTACAATGAGCAGTTCTTC.

This clone was found once. The genes are TRBV3-1 (or the pseudogene TRBV3-2) and TRBJ2-7; D may be TRBD2 (7 bases). This CDR3 contains 15 residues. V was cut by 3 bases and J by 2 bases, with 14 bases left in between. The germline V gene encodes CDR1 LGHDT and CDR2 YNNKEL (reference sequence). In DNA form, the CDR3 reads TGTGCCAGCAGCCAGACAGCGGGACAACCCTACGAGCAGTACTTC. Amino acids: CASSQTAGQPYEQYF.

This chain joins TRBV15 and TRBJ2-5, with D perhaps TRBD1 (5 bases). V was clipped by 1 base and J by 7 bases, with 10 bases between them. This CDR3 spans 13 amino acids. CDR1 is LNHNV, CDR2 YYDKDF, per germline (reference sequence). The CDR3 is CATSRAGLGTQYF. CDR3 in DNA: TGTGCCACCAGCAGAGCAGGGCTGGGGACCCAGTACTTC.

The chain has TRBV6-2 or TRBV6-3 and TRBJ2-5; TRBD2 aligns across 9 bases. The CDR3 sequence is 15 residues long. Germline loops: CDR1 MNHEY, CDR2 SVGEGT. J gave up 1 base and V 0 bases, and 0 bases lay outside the gene matches. Written as DNA, the CDR3 is TGTGCCAGCAGTTACTCTAGCGGGAGCCAAGAGACCCAGTACTTC. Protein: CASSYSSGSQETQYF.

The chain uses TRBV28 and TRBJ2-5, with D possibly being TRBD2 (6 bases). The V gene's germline CDR1 is MDHEN and CDR2 SYDVKM. Trimming cost V 2 bases and J 1 base, with 8 bases left between them. The CDR3 is 14 amino acids. CDR3 nucleotides: TGTGCCAGCAGTTTAGTCGGGGGCCAAGAGACCCAGTACTTC. As protein: CASSLVGGQETQYF.

This clone has a handful of counts. CDR3 region: CSAPKGQGAAFF. The CDR3 DNA sequence: TGCAGCGCCCCTAAAGGACAGGGAGCAGCTTTCTTT. The chain couples TRBV29-1 to TRBJ1-1, with 8 bases fitting TRBD1. This CDR3 comprises 12 residues. Per the germline V gene, CDR1 is SQVTM and CDR2 is ANQGSEA. Losses at the gene ends were 7 bases for V and 10 bases for J; bases not matched to a gene: 11.

In this sample, this clone turned up a few times. The chain links TRBV5-5 to TRBJ2-7; 8 nucleotides match TRBD2. Trimming took 6 bases from V and 2 from J; bases not matched to a gene: 10. CDR3 length: 15 residues. CDR1 is SGHKS and CDR2 is YYEKEE in the germline V gene (reference sequence). Here the CDR3 reads CASTRTGLAPYEQYF. The CDR3, as DNA: TGTGCCAGCACACGGACCGGACTAGCCCCCTACGAGCAGTACTTC.

The gene calls are TRBV19 and TRBJ1-5, with 8 bases lining up with TRBD1. CDR3 length: 14 residues. Looked up from germline, CDR1 is LNHDA and CDR2 is SQIVND (reference sequence). The V gene end was trimmed by 5 bases and the J gene end by 10 bases; junction bases not matched to a gene: 10. The CDR3 nucleotides read TGTGCCAGTAGTGCAACAGGGGGAGTGAGCCCCCAGCATTTT. It is translated as CASSATGGVSPQHF.

CDR3 DNA: TGTGCCAGCGCGGTGCGCGGGGGGGCACTCGAGCAGTACTTC. Its protein product is CASAVRGGALEQYF. The chain is built from TRBV5-6 and TRBJ2-7; TRBD2 agrees at 9 bases. The germline V gene encodes CDR1 SGHDT and CDR2 YYEEEE. V gave up 7 bases and J gave up 6 bases; unmatched junction bases: 11. CDR3 length equals 14 residues. The full variable domain, in which reference TRBV5-6 and TRBJ2-7 provide the parts outside the CDR3, is DAGVTQSPTHLIKTRGQQVTLRCSPKSGHDTVSWYQQALGQGPQFIFQYYEEEERQRGNFPDRFSGHQFPNYSSELNVNALLLGDSALYLCASAVRGGALEQYFGPGTRLTVT.